This passage covers 20 T cell receptor beta chains from one sample sequenced in a study of OX40 agonist ivuxolimab in advanced cancers. The protocol was immunoSEQ multiplex PCR, while the TCRdb copy is restricted to in-frame clones and leaves out a portion. The sample includes about 60,000 clones, more than 75% of them seen just once. The material sequenced was CD4+ or CD8+ T cells sorted from blood, taken in a trial of the OX40 agonist ivuxolimab. The origin of the receptors is an adult with an advanced solid tumor such as melanoma, head and neck, liver or kidney cancer.

This sequence joins TRBV5-1 and TRBJ2-5, with no clear D. The CDR3 has 13 amino acids. The V end was cut by 0 bases, the J end by 1 base, with 4 bases between. Germline V gives CDR1 SGHRS, CDR2 YFSETQ. The CDR3 sequence: CASSLEPQETQYF. In nucleotides, the CDR3 is TGCGCCAGCAGCTTGGAACCCCAAGAGACCCAGTACTTC.

The rearrangement links TRBV29-1 to TRBJ2-5; possible D gene TRBD2, 6 bases. Trimming stripped 0 bases from V and 5 bases from J, with 10 bases between. Germline loops: CDR1 SQVTM, CDR2 ANQGSEA. This CDR3 is built from 13 residues. In nucleotides, the CDR3 is TGCAGCGTTGAAGATTTGGGGAGGGAGACCCAGTACTTC. Protein sequence: CSVEDLGRETQYF.

The CDR3 DNA follows: TGCGCCAGCAGCCGAGAGCGGTTCCCTATCTACGAGCAGTACTTC. It yields the protein CASSRERFPIYEQYF. V gene TRBV4-3 combines with J gene TRBJ2-7; a weak D match, TRBD2 (5 bases). The V and J ends lost 4 bases and 3 bases respectively, with 16 bases between them. Germline CDR1 and CDR2: LGHNA and YSLEER. The CDR3 runs to 15 residues.

The rearrangement joins TRBV5-6 to TRBJ2-1; D might be TRBD1 or TRBD2, each matching 9 bases. Germline CDR1 reads SGHDT; CDR2 reads YYEEEE. This CDR3 is 18 amino acids long. V lost 3 bases, J lost 5 bases, and 24 bases lay in between. CDR3 loop: CASSWDRAAGGPHNEQFF. The CDR3 DNA is TGTGCCAGCAGCTGGGACAGGGCGGCGGGAGGGCCGCACAATGAGCAGTTCTTC. The full variable domain, with the rest looked up from reference TRBV5-6 and TRBJ2-1, is DAGVTQSPTHLIKTRGQQVTLRCSPKSGHDTVSWYQQALGQGPQFIFQYYEEEERQRGNFPDRFSGHQFPNYSSELNVNALLLGDSALYLCASSWDRAAGGPHNEQFFGPGTRLTVL.

The chain is built from TRBV21-1 and TRBJ1-5; the table calls TRBD1, which could not be checked here. TRBV21-1 is reported as a pseudogene. The CDR3 runs 19 residues. The CDR3 nucleotides are TGTGCCAGCAGCAAAGGATGGGGGCAGCTCTGCAATAGCAATCAGCCCCAGCATTTT. Its protein product is CASSKGWGQLCNSNQPQHF.

The CDR3 coding sequence is TGTGCCAGCAGTAGGGACAGGCTAGGAACCGGGGAGCTGTTTTTT. This gives the protein CASSRDRLGTGELFF. The rearrangement links TRBV6-1 to TRBJ2-2; 8 bases are a match to TRBD1. CDR3 length: 15 amino acids. Germline-derived CDR1 and CDR2 are MNHNS and SASEGT. Trimming cost V 5 bases and J 5 bases; bases outside gene matches: 7.

This rearrangement joins TRBV5-1 to TRBJ1-3; D is uncertain. CDR1 and CDR2 from the germline V gene are SGHRS and YFSETQ. V was clipped by 0 bases and J by 0 bases, with 4 bases between them. CDR3 length: 14 amino acids. The CDR3 reads CASSLGDSGNTIYF. In DNA, the CDR3 is TGCGCCAGCAGCTTGGGGGACTCTGGAAACACCATATATTTT.

This chain joins TRBV11-2 and TRBJ2-2; no clear D gene. This CDR3 spans 14 amino acids. CDR1 is SGHAT and CDR2 is FQNNGV in the germline V gene. V gave up 0 bases and J gave up 4 bases, with 6 bases separating them. This chain's CDR3 is CASSLEHVTGELFF. The DNA for the CDR3 is TGTGCCAGCAGCTTAGAACACGTCACCGGGGAGCTGTTTTTT. The full variable domain, completed using reference TRBV11-2 and TRBJ2-2, is EAGVAQSPRYKIIEKRQSVAFWCNPISGHATLYWYQQILGQGPKLLIQFQNNGVVDDSQLPKDRFSAERLKGVDSTLKIQPAKLEDSAVYLCASSLEHVTGELFFGEGSRLTVL.

The chain is built from TRBV7-2 and TRBJ1-1; D is uncertain. Trimming left V 1 base short and J 8 bases short, with 14 bases between. This CDR3 is 14 amino acids long. The V gene's germline CDR1 is SGHTA and CDR2 FQGNSA. CDR3: CASSLVPGSAEAFF. The CDR3 DNA is TGTGCCAGCAGCTTAGTCCCGGGATCTGCCGAAGCTTTCTTT.

The chain has TRBV10-3 and TRBJ2-3; 12 nucleotides align to TRBD2. V lost 7 bases and J lost 4; bases outside the gene matches: 3. The CDR3 sequence is 14 residues long. Germline lookup yields CDR1 ENHRY and CDR2 SYGVKD. CDR3 coding DNA: TGTGCCATCAAAGGACTAGCGGGGCCAGATACGCAGTATTTT. Its protein is CAIKGLAGPDTQYF.

The chain combines TRBV29-1 with TRBJ1-2; 10 bases agree with TRBD1. With V trimmed by 6 bases and J by 1 base, 5 bases remained unmatched. This CDR3 has 14 amino acids. Germline V CDR1 and CDR2: SQVTM, ANQGSEA. The CDR3 spells CSVGGTGDNYGYTF. CDR3 DNA: TGCAGCGTGGGGGGGACAGGGGATAACTATGGCTACACCTTC.

This clone was seen only once. The chain uses TRBV7-9 and TRBJ2-1; D is unclear. This CDR3 region has 15 residues. Germline loops: CDR1 SEHNR, CDR2 FQNEAQ (reference sequence). Trimming took off 2 bases at V and 8 bases at J, with 16 bases between the two ends. CDR3: CASSLIADVSDEQFF. The CDR3, as DNA: TGTGCCAGCAGCTTAATAGCTGACGTCTCGGATGAGCAGTTCTTC.

The V gene is TRBV28, the J gene TRBJ2-5; TRBD1 aligns across 8 bases. V trimming: 5 bases; J trimming: 11 bases; junction bases outside the gene matches: 13. CDR3 length: 14 amino acids. Germline V gene data show CDR1 as MDHEN and CDR2 as SYDVKM. Here the CDR3 reads CASSIQGARWEQYF. For the CDR3, the DNA is TGTGCCAGCAGTATCCAGGGGGCGCGGTGGGAGCAGTACTTC.

The chain combines TRBV27 with TRBJ1-6, with D uncertain. Trimming shortened V by 6 bases and J by 0 bases, and 15 bases separated the two germline ends. Germline-derived CDR1 and CDR2 are MNHEY and SMNVEV (reference sequence). The CDR3 sequence is 17 residues long. The CDR3 DNA sequence: TGTGCCAGCAGAACTAATCCGTCGAGCTCCTATAATTCACCCCTCCACTTT. Translation: CASRTNPSSSYNSPLHF.

The chain joins TRBV5-1 to TRBJ1-1; D is uncertain. The CDR3 is 17 residues long. Germline CDR1 and CDR2: SGHRS and YFSETQ. V was pared by 3 bases and J by 2 bases, with 20 bases between. CDR3 protein: CASSSKVQTSLNTEAFF. DNA for the CDR3: TGCGCCAGCAGCTCGAAAGTACAGACAAGCCTAAACACTGAAGCTTTCTTT.

V gene TRBV11-2 combines with J gene TRBJ2-7; the D gene could be TRBD1 or TRBD2 (5 bases each). CDR3 length: 14 amino acids. The ends were cut back, 8 bases at V and 4 bases at J, with 18 bases in the middle. Per the germline V gene, CDR1 is SGHAT and CDR2 is FQNNGV. CDR3 residues: CASSRDGITYEQYF. The CDR3 nucleotides are TGTGCCAGCTCCCGGGACGGAATTACTTACGAGCAGTACTTC.

The V gene is TRBV29-1, the J gene TRBJ2-3; D gene ambiguous. The CDR3 runs 12 residues. Trimming shortened V by 0 bases and J by 7 bases, and 8 bases separated the two germline ends. Per germline, CDR1 SQVTM and CDR2 ANQGSEA. The DNA of the CDR3 is TGCAGCGTTGAAGATCAGGTCCATACGCAGTATTTT. Amino acid sequence: CSVEDQVHTQYF.

The rearrangement joins TRBV7-9 to TRBJ2-7; D remains unclear. The CDR3 has 12 residues. V was cut by 5 bases and J by 7 bases, with 12 bases left in between. The germline CDR1 and CDR2 sequences are SEHNR and FQNEAQ (reference sequence). CDR3 region: CASSHDTSEQYF. The CDR3 nucleotides are TGTGCCAGCAGCCACGACACAAGTGAGCAGTACTTC.

This rearrangement joins TRBV5-1 to TRBJ2-7, with 8 bases matching TRBD2. This CDR3 spans 16 amino acids. After removal of 4 bases from V and 2 bases from J, the junction contained 11 bases not matched to a gene. CDR1 is SGHRS, CDR2 YFSETQ, per germline. The CDR3, as DNA: TGCGCCAGCAGCGCTCGGGGGGGAAACTACCCCTACGAGCAGTACTTC. Protein product: CASSARGGNYPYEQYF. Drawing the rest from reference TRBV5-1 and TRBJ2-7, the complete variable domain is KAGVTQTPRYLIKTRGQQVTLSCSPISGHRSVSWYQQTPGQGLQFLFEYFSETQRNKGNFPGRFSGRQFSNSRSEMNVSTLELGDSALYLCASSARGGNYPYEQYFGPGTRLTVT.

The V and J genes are TRBV25-1 and TRBJ1-4; D unclear. V gave up 7 bases and J gave up 8 bases, with 11 bases separating them. The CDR3 consists of 12 residues. Germline CDR1 and CDR2: MGHDK and SYGVNS. The CDR3 loop reads CASKLGGEKLFF. The CDR3 DNA follows: TGTGCCAGCAAATTAGGAGGGGAAAAACTGTTTTTT.